The next 13 T cell receptor beta chains were all read from a single sample in a study of CD8+ T cells in alopecia areata. RNA was extracted and reverse transcribed into cDNA as the sequencing template. Here immunoSEQ multiplex PCR was the method, and the copy in TCRdb shows in-frame clones only, minus some. Recorded here are approximately 300,000 clones, none singletons. CD4, CD8alpha, NKG2D, NKG2ACE and other markers guided sorting of pooled cutaneous lymph node cells. The sequencing input was CD4+ T cells sorted from a lymph node. Receptor source: a C3H/HeJ mouse with alopecia areata. Mouse MHC haplotype: H2-k.

Worth noting for this clone: Here the gene names and germline are mouse. From the germline J gene comes the end of the CDR3, since the read stops 4 residues before it. This sequence joins TRBV1 and TRBJ2-3; TRBD1 agrees at 7 bases. The length of the CDR3 is 16 residues. Unmatched junction bases numbered 8, after V lost 4 bases and J lost 1 base. Germline V lookup: CDR1 NSQYPW, CDR2 LRSPGD (reference sequence). The sequenced part of the CDR3 DNA is TGCACCTGCAGTGAACAGGGGAATTTGGGTGCAGAA. Protein sequence: CTCSEQGNLGAE. The whole CDR3 sequence reads CTCSEQGNLGAETLYF. The full variable domain, in which reference TRBV1 and TRBJ2-3 provide the parts outside the CDR3, is VTLLEQNPRWRLVPRGQAVNLRCILKNSQYPWMSWYQQDLQKQLQWLFTLRSPGDKEVKSLPGADYLATRVTDTELRLQVANMSQGRTLYCTCSEQGNLGAETLYFGSGTRLTVL.

A remark on this clone: Genes and germline come from the mouse. Read coverage stops 4 residues before the CDR3 terminus; the germline J gene supplies the remainder. The rearrangement joins TRBV19 to TRBJ2-7; a weak D match, TRBD1 (5 bases). Trimming shortened V by 5 bases and J by 1 base, and 10 bases separated the two germline ends. Germline V CDR1 and CDR2: FNHDT, SITEND (reference sequence). The CDR3 extends over 13 amino acids. The covered CDR3 bases are TGTGCCAGCAGCCGACAGAAATCCTAT. Its translation is CASSRQKSY. Given in full, the CDR3 is CASSRQKSYEQYF.

Of note for this clone: Each gene name is a mouse one. Other DNA sequences within the sample encode an identical CDR3. CDR3 bases read: TGTGCCAGCAGAGACATCTCCTAT. Protein sequence: CASRDISY. The CDR3 in full is CASRDISYEQYF. The gene calls are TRBV19 and TRBJ2-7; D unclear. The CDR3 end falls 4 residues outside the read, so it is completed with the germline J gene. The CDR3 is 12 amino acids. Trimming shortened V by 5 bases and J by 0 bases, and 6 bases separated the two germline ends. CDR1 is FNHDT and CDR2 is SITEND in the germline V gene (reference sequence).

A remark on this clone: Genes and germline come from the mouse. The observed sequence ends 4 residues before the CDR3 terminus, with the missing tail filled in from the germline J gene. The chain recombines TRBV13-3 with TRBJ2-5, with TRBD2 matching over 10 bases. Per germline, CDR1 NNHDY and CDR2 SYVADS. There are 14 residues in the CDR3. CDR3 residues: CASSLGGRKDTQYF. The sequenced part of the CDR3 DNA is TGTGCCAGCAGCCTGGGGGGGCGCAAAGAC.

In its sample, this clone was seen a few times. Gene names refer to mouse genes. The sequenced part of the CDR3 DNA is TGTGCCAGCAGCCAAACACCGGGACAATATAATTCGCCC. Translated: CASSQTPGQYNSP. The CDR3 in full is CASSQTPGQYNSPLYF. The chain is built from TRBV5 and TRBJ1-6; tentatively, D is TRBD1 (6 bases). The DNA ends 3 residues before the CDR3 does, and the rest of the CDR3 is filled in from the germline J gene. TRBJ1-6 is labeled an ORF, and its function is uncertain. The germline V and J ends were trimmed by 2 bases and 4 bases, with 12 bases remaining between them. Per the germline V gene, CDR1 is LGHNA and CDR2 is YNLKQL (reference sequence). The CDR3 is 16 amino acids.

Concerning this clone: Mouse gene names apply. Read coverage stops 4 residues before the CDR3 terminus; the germline J gene supplies the remainder. This chain connects TRBV13-1 to TRBJ2-2; D call uncertain. Looked up from germline, CDR1 is NSHNY and CDR2 is SYGAGN. Trimming took off 0 bases at V and 4 bases at J, with 13 bases between the two ends. The CDR3 spans 16 residues. CDR3: CASSDAPTAFTGQLYF. Partial CDR3 DNA: TGTGCCAGCAGTGATGCACCCACTGCCTTCACCGGG.

This clone was seen a few times. Genes and germline come from the mouse. The missing CDR3 end, 4 residues past where the read stops, is filled in from the germline J gene. Other DNA sequences of this sample code for an identical CDR3. The rearrangement joins TRBV12-1 to TRBJ2-3, with 11 bases identical to TRBD2. The CDR3 runs to 15 residues. From germline, CDR1 is SGHSN and CDR2 HYEKVE. V was clipped by 4 bases and J by 2 bases; unmatched bases: 4. Incomplete CDR3 DNA: TGTGCCAGCTCGCTGACTGGGGGGGTTGCAGAA. Its translation is CASSLTGGVAE. The entire CDR3 protein is CASSLTGGVAETLYF.

This clone has only a few counts. These gene names are mouse names. The CDR3 is cut off 4 residues early in the read; its end comes from the germline J gene. The chain couples TRBV4 to TRBJ1-2, with D perhaps TRBD1 (5 bases). This CDR3 has 13 residues. V was shortened by 4 bases and J by 0 bases, with 6 bases between the two germline ends. CDR1 and CDR2 (germline): LGHDT, YNNKQL (reference sequence). The CDR3 sequence is CASSLTANSDYTF. The CDR3 DNA, read in part, is TGTGCCAGCAGCTTGACAGCAAACTCC. The full variable domain, completed using reference TRBV4 and TRBJ1-2, is ETAVFQTPNYHVTQVGNEVSFNCKQTLGHDTMYWYKQDSKKLLKIMFSYNNKQLIVNETVPRRFSPQSSDKAHLNLRIKSVEPEDSAVYLCASSLTANSDYTFGSGTRLLVI.

To note about this clone: Here the gene names and germline are mouse. The read halts 4 residues ahead of the CDR3 end, with the missing end drawn from the germline J gene. The V gene is TRBV5, the J gene TRBJ2-2, with D possibly matching TRBD1 (6 bases). This CDR3 is 14 amino acids long. From germline, CDR1 is LGHNA and CDR2 YNLKQL (reference sequence). V gave up 2 bases and J gave up 5 bases, with 9 bases separating them. Incomplete CDR3 DNA: TGTGCCAGCAGCCAAAACCAGGGGACCGGG. It translates to CASSQNQGTG. The complete CDR3 reads CASSQNQGTGQLYF.

This clone was counted only a few times. Gene names and germline refer to mouse. The CDR3 end is not reached by the read, which stops 4 residues before it; the germline J gene fills it in. The chain is built from TRBV29 and TRBJ2-7; 9 bases fit TRBD1. Germline V CDR1 and CDR2: MSHET, SYDVDS. The V and J ends lost 2 bases and 1 base, in that order; junction bases with no gene match: 3. The CDR3 length is 15 residues. CDR3 protein: CASSLPGTGSYEQYF. CDR3 DNA, as far as it was read: TGTGCTAGCAGTTTACCCGGGACAGGGTCCTAT.

A few counts support this clone. Gene names and germline refer to mouse. CDR3 DNA, as far as it was read: TGTGCCAGCGGTGATGCGCGGCAGGGGCGAAACACCGGG. As protein: CASGDARQGRNTG. The CDR3 as a whole reads CASGDARQGRNTGQLYF. The V and J genes are TRBV13-2 and TRBJ2-2, with a possible D match to TRBD1 (6 bases). The read terminates 4 residues before the CDR3 end, so the remaining end is supplied by the germline J gene. Germline CDR1 is NNHNN and CDR2 is SYGAGS (reference sequence). The CDR3 extends over 17 amino acids. Trimming left V 0 bases short and J 1 base short, with 13 bases between.

This clone was found a few times. Gene names and germline refer to mouse. Read sequence stops 4 residues before the CDR3 end, and the germline J gene provides the missing end. V is TRBV19 and J is TRBJ2-4; TRBD1 matches 8 bases. CDR3 length: 14 amino acids. The germline V gene has CDR1 FNHDT and CDR2 SITEND (reference sequence). CDR3 amino acids: CASSIPTGANTLYF. The part of the CDR3 DNA that was read is TGTGCCAGCAGTATTCCGACAGGGGCAAAC. Full variable domain (remainder filled in from reference TRBV19 and TRBJ2-4): GGIITQTPKFLIGQEGQKLTLKCQQNFNHDTMYWYRQDSGKGLRLIYYSITENDLQKGDLSEGYDASREKKSSFSLTVTSAQKNEMAVFLCASSIPTGANTLYFGAGTRLSVL.

At least ten counts were recorded for this clone. Gene names denote mouse genes. The DNA ends 4 residues before the CDR3 does, and the rest of the CDR3 is filled in from the germline J gene. The sample has other DNA sequences that encode this CDR3 too. This chain uses TRBV12-1 with TRBJ1-2; no definite D call. Germline values: CDR1 SGHSN, CDR2 HYEKVE. The CDR3 length is 13 residues. Trimming shortened V by 1 base and J by 0 bases, and 5 bases separated the two germline ends. CDR3 DNA (partial): TGTGCCAGCTCTCTTACAGCAAACTCC. The encoded protein is CASSLTANS. In full, the CDR3 reads CASSLTANSDYTF.